Below, 21 T cell receptor beta chains from the same sample are listed, as sequenced in a study of T cells after yellow fever vaccination. Using its own MiXCR run on the 5' RACE reads, TCRdb lists one record per CDR3 protein. The data show just over 300,000 distinct CDR3 sequences, roughly 3.5% seen once. The starting material was PBMCs, obtained on the day of the yellow fever booster vaccination. The receptors stem from a man between 18 and 35 years old who received the YFV17D yellow fever vaccine.

The chain is built from TRBV7-6 and TRBJ2-7, with a tentative D call TRBD1 (6 bases). The germline V gene encodes CDR1 SGHVS and CDR2 FNYEAQ. V was shortened by 1 base and J by 2 bases, with 15 bases between the two germline ends. The CDR3 covers 16 residues. The CDR3 DNA is TGTGCCAGCAGCTTAGTATTTCGGGACAACACCTACGAGCAGTACTTC. This codes for CASSLVFRDNTYEQYF.

This clonotype was seen ten or more times. CDR3 in DNA: TGCAGTGCTAGCTCCAGCCTGAACACCGGGGAGCTGTTTTTT. Residues: CSASSSLNTGELFF. The rearrangement joins TRBV20-1 to TRBJ2-2; D is ambiguous. Trimming left V 3 bases short and J 1 base short, with 9 bases between. The CDR3 sequence is 14 residues long. Germline V gives CDR1 DFQATT, CDR2 SNEGSKA (reference sequence).

This clonotype was counted only a few times. This sequence joins TRBV15 and TRBJ2-5, with TRBD1 matching 10 bases. This CDR3 is 16 amino acids long. With V trimmed by 1 base and J by 4 bases, 6 bases remained unmatched. CDR1 is LNHNV and CDR2 is YYDKDF in the germline V gene (reference sequence). The CDR3: CATSRGGTGVGETQYF. CDR3 coding DNA: TGTGCCACCAGCAGAGGCGGGACAGGGGTGGGAGAGACCCAGTACTTC.

This clonotype was recorded at least ten times. The rearrangement links TRBV7-2 to TRBJ1-1, with TRBD1 matching over 9 bases. The junction had 5 bases not matched to a gene; V was cut back by 5 bases and J by 7 bases. This CDR3 contains 13 residues. CDR1 SGHTA and CDR2 FQGNSA come from the germline V gene. The CDR3 nucleotides read TGTGCCAGCAGCGCGGACAGGGGCGATGAAGCTTTCTTT. Protein sequence: CASSADRGDEAFF.

This clonotype was recorded a few times. The chain couples TRBV20-1 to TRBJ1-5; a possible D gene is TRBD1 (6 bases). CDR1 DFQATT and CDR2 SNEGSKA come from the germline V gene (reference sequence). This CDR3 comprises 16 residues. V dropped 0 bases and J dropped 2 bases, with 14 bases sitting between them. The CDR3 bases are TGCAGTGCTAGAGATACGGGGGCCCCTGGCAATCAGCCCCAGCATTTT. Protein sequence: CSARDTGAPGNQPQHF.

The chain employs TRBV5-1 and TRBJ1-2; tentative D call: TRBD1 (5 bases). The ends were cut back, 6 bases at V and 5 bases at J, with 11 bases in the middle. Germline values: CDR1 SGHRS, CDR2 YFSETQ. The CDR3 is 12 amino acids. The CDR3 bases are TGCGCCAGCATGGGGCAGGGTTATGGCTACACCTTC. Protein product: CASMGQGYGYTF.

This clonotype showed up just a few times. The V and J genes are TRBV3-1 and TRBJ2-7, with TRBD1 identical over 8 bases. The CDR3 totals 14 residues. Germline lookup yields CDR1 LGHDT and CDR2 YNNKEL (reference sequence). Unmatched junction bases numbered 1, after V lost 3 bases and J lost 0 bases. The CDR3 DNA is TGTGCCAGCAGCCAGGACAGGGCCTCCTACGAGCAGTACTTC. It specifies CASSQDRASYEQYF.

This clonotype was seen ten or more times. J is TRBJ2-3 and V is TRBV14; D may be TRBD1 or TRBD2 (5 bases each). Trimming took 4 bases from V and 2 from J, leaving 10 bases between them. This CDR3 has 14 residues. Germline-derived CDR1 and CDR2 are SGHDN and FVKESK. The CDR3 is CASSRLGTTDTQYF. In DNA form, the CDR3 reads TGTGCCAGCAGCCGGTTGGGGACCACAGATACGCAGTATTTT.

The chain links TRBV5-5 to TRBJ2-3, with D uncertain. The V gene lost 0 bases and the J gene lost 3 bases, with 8 bases spanning the gap. CDR3 length equals 14 residues. From germline, CDR1 is SGHKS and CDR2 YYEKEE (reference sequence). The CDR3 protein is CASSLAIATDTQYF. The CDR3 coding sequence is TGTGCCAGCAGCTTGGCCATAGCAACAGATACGCAGTATTTT.

About this clonotype: One end of the junction does not line up with germline, which may come from a read error. CDR3 bases: TGTGCCAGCAGTGCCGGAAGGGCAGGACAGTACAGCGGCTTC. Its translation: CASSAGRAGQYSGF. The chain couples TRBV2 to TRBJ2-5; weak D call: TRBD1 (6 bases). Germline V gene sequence: CDR1 SNHLY, CDR2 FYNNEI. The CDR3 is 14 residues long.

This clonotype was detected a few times. The chain couples TRBV6-5 to TRBJ1-1; D is undetermined. The V gene's germline CDR1 is MNHEY and CDR2 SVGAGI. V was shortened by 0 bases and J by 7 bases, with 9 bases between the two germline ends. The CDR3 has 13 amino acids. CDR3 region: CASSYSNGVEAFF. The CDR3 DNA reads as TGTGCCAGCAGTTACTCGAACGGGGTTGAAGCTTTCTTT.

This clonotype was observed a handful of times. The J gene is TRBJ1-5, the V gene TRBV5-4; D is possibly TRBD1 (6 bases). Germline V gene lookup returns CDR1 SGHNT and CDR2 YYREEE (reference sequence). V lost 1 base to trimming and J lost 6 bases, with 11 bases between them. This CDR3 is 14 amino acids long. CDR3 region: CASSLQGGLQPQHF. CDR3 DNA sequence: TGTGCCAGCAGCTTGCAAGGGGGTCTTCAGCCCCAGCATTTT.

V gene TRBV7-9 combines with J gene TRBJ2-3; 8 bases agree with TRBD1. The germline CDR1 and CDR2 sequences are SEHNR and FQNEAQ (reference sequence). This CDR3 contains 17 residues. After removal of 4 bases from V and 2 bases from J, the junction contained 11 bases not matched to a gene. The CDR3 protein is CASSWGTGRRVTDTQYF. The CDR3 DNA sequence: TGTGCCAGCAGCTGGGGGACAGGTCGGCGGGTCACAGATACGCAGTATTTT.

This clonotype was counted many times. V gene TRBV10-3 combines with J gene TRBJ2-2; 8 bases fit TRBD2. The CDR3 spans 14 residues. Germline trimming cut 6 bases from V and 6 bases from J; bases unmatched to any gene: 6. In germline, CDR1 is ENHRY, CDR2 SYGVKD. CDR3 DNA sequence: TGTGCCATCAGACCGGGACTAGAGGCCGGGGAGCTGTTTTTT. Amino acids: CAIRPGLEAGELFF.

This clonotype occurred many times. The V and J genes are TRBV25-1 and TRBJ2-5; D gene unclear. In germline, CDR1 is MGHDK, CDR2 SYGVNS. CDR3 length: 15 amino acids. The V gene lost 1 base and the J gene lost 3 bases, with 12 bases spanning the gap. The chain's CDR3 is CASSEWVGPKETQYF. The CDR3 DNA reads TGTGCCAGCAGTGAATGGGTCGGACCTAAAGAGACCCAGTACTTC.

The V and J genes are TRBV24-1 and TRBJ2-5, with D perhaps matching TRBD1 or TRBD2 (6 bases each). Germline V gene sequence: CDR1 KGHDR, CDR2 SFDVKD. The V end lost 3 bases, the J end lost 0 bases, and 10 bases lay between the germline ends. This CDR3 spans 15 amino acids. The CDR3 region is CATSDQRGDQETQYF. In DNA, the CDR3 is TGTGCCACCAGTGATCAGAGGGGGGACCAAGAGACCCAGTACTTC.

This clonotype was detected only a few times. The rearrangement uses TRBV7-9 and TRBJ2-2; D ambiguous. V was trimmed by 7 bases and J by 5 bases, leaving 11 bases between them. Germline-derived CDR1 and CDR2 are SEHNR and FQNEAQ (reference sequence). CDR3 length: 13 residues. The CDR3 here is CASTPSRTGELFF. CDR3 DNA sequence: TGTGCCAGCACCCCCTCAAGGACCGGGGAGCTGTTTTTT.

This clonotype was observed many times. CDR3 in amino acids: CASSLRRDGTQETQYF. In DNA form, the CDR3 reads TGTGCCAGCTCACTTAGACGGGACGGGACCCAGGAGACCCAGTACTTC. The chain carries TRBV18 and TRBJ2-5; D possibly uses TRBD1 or TRBD2 (5 bases each). Trimming removed 4 bases from V and 5 bases from J, with 20 bases in between. CDR3 size: 16 residues. CDR1 is KGHSH and CDR2 is LQKENI in the germline V gene.

This clonotype was counted ten times or more. The chain recombines TRBV20-1 with TRBJ2-5, with D tentatively TRBD2 (6 bases). Germline lookup yields CDR1 DFQATT and CDR2 SNEGSKA (reference sequence). The V and J ends lost 6 bases and 5 bases respectively, with 13 bases between them. This CDR3 comprises 12 residues. For the CDR3, the DNA is TGCAGTGCGCGGGATCTCGGGGAGACCCAGTACTTC. It is translated as CSARDLGETQYF.

This clonotype came up many times. This sequence joins TRBV7-9 and TRBJ2-7; D call uncertain. Trimming stripped 1 base from V and 1 base from J, with 11 bases between. The CDR3 has 15 amino acids. Germline lookup yields CDR1 SEHNR and CDR2 FQNEAQ (reference sequence). This CDR3 is CASSLVGPRSYEQYV. The CDR3 DNA reads as TGTGCCAGCAGCTTAGTCGGACCCCGATCCTACGAGCAGTACGTC.

This clonotype was observed at least ten times. V is TRBV28 and J is TRBJ1-5, with D uncertain. Germline V gene lookup returns CDR1 MDHEN and CDR2 SYDVKM. Deletions cut 1 base from V and 0 bases from J, with 13 bases between. This CDR3 has 17 residues. The CDR3 DNA reads as TGTGCCAGCAGTTTATTCGGCCAGGACCTTAGCAATCAGCCCCAGCATTTT. It translates to CASSLFGQDLSNQPQHF.